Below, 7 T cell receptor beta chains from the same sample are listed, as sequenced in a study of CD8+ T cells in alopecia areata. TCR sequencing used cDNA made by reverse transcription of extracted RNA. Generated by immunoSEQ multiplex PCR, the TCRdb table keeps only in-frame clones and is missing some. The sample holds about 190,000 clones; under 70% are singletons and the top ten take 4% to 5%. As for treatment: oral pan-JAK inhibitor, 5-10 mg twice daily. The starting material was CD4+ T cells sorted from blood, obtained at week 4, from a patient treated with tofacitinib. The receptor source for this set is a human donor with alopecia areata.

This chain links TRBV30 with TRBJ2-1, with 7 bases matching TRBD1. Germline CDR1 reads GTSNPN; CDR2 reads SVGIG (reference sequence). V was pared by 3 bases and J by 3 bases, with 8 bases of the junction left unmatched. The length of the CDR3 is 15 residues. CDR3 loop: CAWSETGTVYNEQFF. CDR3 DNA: TGTGCCTGGAGCGAAACCGGGACAGTCTACAATGAGCAGTTCTTC.

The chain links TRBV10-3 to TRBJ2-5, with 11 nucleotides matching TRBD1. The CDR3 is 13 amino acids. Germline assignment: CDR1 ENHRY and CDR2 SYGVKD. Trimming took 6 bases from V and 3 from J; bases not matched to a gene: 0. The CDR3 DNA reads TGTGCCATCAGGGGACAGGGGGAAGAGACCCAGTACTTC. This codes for CAIRGQGEETQYF.

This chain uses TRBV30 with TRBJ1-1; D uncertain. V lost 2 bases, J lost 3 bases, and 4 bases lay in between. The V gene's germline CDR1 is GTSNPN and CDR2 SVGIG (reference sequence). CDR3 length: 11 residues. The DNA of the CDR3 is TGTGCCTGGAGTTGGGACACTGAAGCTTTCTTT. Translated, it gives CAWSWDTEAFF.

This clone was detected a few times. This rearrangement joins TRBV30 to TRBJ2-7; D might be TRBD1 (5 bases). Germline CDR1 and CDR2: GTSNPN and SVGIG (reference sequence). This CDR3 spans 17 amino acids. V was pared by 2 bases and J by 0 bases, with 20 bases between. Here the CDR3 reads CAWSPILGQGISYEQYF. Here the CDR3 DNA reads TGTGCCTGGAGTCCCATTCTTGGGCAGGGAATCTCCTACGAGCAGTACTTC. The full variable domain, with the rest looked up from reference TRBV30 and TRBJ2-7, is SQTIHQWPATLVQPVGSPLSLECTVEGTSNPNLYWYRQAAGRGLQLLFYSVGIGQISSEVPQNLSASRPQDRQFILSSKKLLLSDSGFYLCAWSPILGQGISYEQYFGPGTRLTVT.

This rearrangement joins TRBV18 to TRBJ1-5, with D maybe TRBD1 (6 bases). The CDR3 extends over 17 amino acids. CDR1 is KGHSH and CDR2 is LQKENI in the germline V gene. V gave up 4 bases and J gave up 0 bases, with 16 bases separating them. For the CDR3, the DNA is TGTGCCAGCTCACAGCGGGCCAGGGGCAATAGCAATCAGCCCCAGCATTTT. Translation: CASSQRARGNSNQPQHF.

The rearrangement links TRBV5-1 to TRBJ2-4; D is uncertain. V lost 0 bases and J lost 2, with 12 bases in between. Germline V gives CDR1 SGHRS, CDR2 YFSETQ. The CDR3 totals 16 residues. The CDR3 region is CASSLGGWSTKNIQYF. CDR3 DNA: TGCGCCAGCAGCTTGGGGGGTTGGTCTACCAAAAACATTCAGTACTTC.

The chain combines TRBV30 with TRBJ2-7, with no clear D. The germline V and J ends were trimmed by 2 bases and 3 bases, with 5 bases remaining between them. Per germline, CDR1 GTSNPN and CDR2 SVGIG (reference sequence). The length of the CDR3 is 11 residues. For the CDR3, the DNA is TGTGCCTGGAGTAGTTACTACGAGCAGTACTTC. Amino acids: CAWSSYYEQYF.